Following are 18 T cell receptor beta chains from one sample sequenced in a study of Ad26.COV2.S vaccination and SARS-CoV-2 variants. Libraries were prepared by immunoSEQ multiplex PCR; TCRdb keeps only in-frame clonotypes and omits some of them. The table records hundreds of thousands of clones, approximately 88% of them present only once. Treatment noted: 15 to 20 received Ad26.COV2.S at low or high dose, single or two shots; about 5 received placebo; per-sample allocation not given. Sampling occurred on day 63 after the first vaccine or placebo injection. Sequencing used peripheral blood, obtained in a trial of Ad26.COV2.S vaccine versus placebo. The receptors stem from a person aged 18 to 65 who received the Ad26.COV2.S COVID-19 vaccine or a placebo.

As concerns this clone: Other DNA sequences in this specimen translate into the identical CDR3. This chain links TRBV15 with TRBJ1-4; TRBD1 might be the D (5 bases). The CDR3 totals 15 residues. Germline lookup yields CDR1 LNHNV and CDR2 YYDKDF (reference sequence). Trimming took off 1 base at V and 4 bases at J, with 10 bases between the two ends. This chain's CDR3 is CATSRGGGVNEKLFF. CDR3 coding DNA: TGTGCCACCAGCAGAGGCGGGGGGGTTAATGAAAAACTGTTTTTT. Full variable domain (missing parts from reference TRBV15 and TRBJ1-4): DAMVIQNPRYQVTQFGKPVTLSCSQTLNHNVMYWYQQKSSQAPKLLFHYYDKDFNNEADTPDNFQSRRPNTSFCFLDIRSPGLGDTAMYLCATSRGGGVNEKLFFGSGTQLSVL.

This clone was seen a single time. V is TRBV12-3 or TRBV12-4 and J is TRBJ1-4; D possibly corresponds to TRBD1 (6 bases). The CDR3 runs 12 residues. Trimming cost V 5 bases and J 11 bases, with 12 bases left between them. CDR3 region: CASSTGSAKLFF. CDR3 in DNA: TGTGCCAGCAGTACAGGGTCGGCGAAACTGTTTTTT.

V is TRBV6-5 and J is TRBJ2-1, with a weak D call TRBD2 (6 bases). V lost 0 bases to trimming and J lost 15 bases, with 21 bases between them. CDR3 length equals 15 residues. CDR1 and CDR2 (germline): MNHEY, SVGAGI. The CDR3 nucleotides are TGTGCCAGCAGTTACTCGACCTCGACCAAACTAGCTACGTTCTTC. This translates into CASSYSTSTKLATFF.

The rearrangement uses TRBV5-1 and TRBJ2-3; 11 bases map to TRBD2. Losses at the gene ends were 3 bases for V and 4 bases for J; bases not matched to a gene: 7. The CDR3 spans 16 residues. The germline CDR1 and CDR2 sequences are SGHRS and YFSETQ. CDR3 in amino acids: CASSSFSGGAADTQYF. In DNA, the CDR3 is TGCGCCAGCAGCTCTTTTAGCGGGGGGGCAGCAGATACGCAGTATTTT. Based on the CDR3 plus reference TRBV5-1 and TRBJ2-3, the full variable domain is KAGVTQTPRYLIKTRGQQVTLSCSPISGHRSVSWYQQTPGQGLQFLFEYFSETQRNKGNFPGRFSGRQFSNSRSEMNVSTLELGDSALYLCASSSFSGGAADTQYFGPGTRLTVL.

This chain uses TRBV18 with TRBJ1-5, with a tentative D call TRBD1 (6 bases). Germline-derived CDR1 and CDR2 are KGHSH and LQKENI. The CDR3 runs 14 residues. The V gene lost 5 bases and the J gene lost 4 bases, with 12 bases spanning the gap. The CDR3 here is CASSSTGENQPQHF. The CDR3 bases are TGTGCCAGCTCATCGACAGGAGAAAATCAGCCCCAGCATTTT.

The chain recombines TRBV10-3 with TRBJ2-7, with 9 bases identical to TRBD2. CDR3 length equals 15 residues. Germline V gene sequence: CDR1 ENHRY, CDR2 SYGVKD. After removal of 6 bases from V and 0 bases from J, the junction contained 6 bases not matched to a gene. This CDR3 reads CAIRETSGNSYEQYF. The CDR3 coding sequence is TGTGCCATCAGGGAGACTAGCGGAAACTCCTACGAGCAGTACTTC.

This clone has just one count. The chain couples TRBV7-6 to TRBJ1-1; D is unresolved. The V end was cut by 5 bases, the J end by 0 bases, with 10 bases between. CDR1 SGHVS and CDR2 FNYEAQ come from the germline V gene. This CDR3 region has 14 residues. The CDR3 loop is CASSPAQLNTEAFF. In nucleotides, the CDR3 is TGTGCCAGCAGCCCTGCCCAGCTGAACACTGAAGCTTTCTTT.

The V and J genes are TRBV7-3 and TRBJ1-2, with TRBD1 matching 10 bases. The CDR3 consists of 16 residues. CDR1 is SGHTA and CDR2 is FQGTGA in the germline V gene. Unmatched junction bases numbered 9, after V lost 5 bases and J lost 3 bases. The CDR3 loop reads CASSQPSGTGDYGYTF. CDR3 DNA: TGTGCCAGCAGCCAGCCCTCCGGGACAGGGGACTATGGCTACACCTTC.

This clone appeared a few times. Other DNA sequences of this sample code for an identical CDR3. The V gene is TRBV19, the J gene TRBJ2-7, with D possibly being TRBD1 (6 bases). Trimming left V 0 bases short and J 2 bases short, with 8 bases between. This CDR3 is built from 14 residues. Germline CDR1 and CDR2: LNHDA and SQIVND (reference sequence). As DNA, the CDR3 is TGTGCCAGTAGTATAGACAGGGGTGCCTACGAGCAGTACTTC. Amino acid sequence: CASSIDRGAYEQYF.

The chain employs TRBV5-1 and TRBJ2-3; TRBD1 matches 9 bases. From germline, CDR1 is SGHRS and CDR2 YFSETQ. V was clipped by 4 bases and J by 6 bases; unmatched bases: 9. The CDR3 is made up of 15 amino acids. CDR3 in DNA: TGCGCCAGCAGCCCCCATGGACAGGGGATGGATACGCAGTATTTT. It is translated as CASSPHGQGMDTQYF.

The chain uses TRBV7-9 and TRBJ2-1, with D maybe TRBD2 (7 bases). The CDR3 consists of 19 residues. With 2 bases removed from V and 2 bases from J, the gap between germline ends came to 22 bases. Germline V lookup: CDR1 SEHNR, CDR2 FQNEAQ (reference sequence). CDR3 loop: CASSLPVGGPYWAYNEQFF. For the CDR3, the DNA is TGTGCCAGCAGCTTACCGGTCGGGGGGCCCTATTGGGCCTACAATGAGCAGTTCTTC.

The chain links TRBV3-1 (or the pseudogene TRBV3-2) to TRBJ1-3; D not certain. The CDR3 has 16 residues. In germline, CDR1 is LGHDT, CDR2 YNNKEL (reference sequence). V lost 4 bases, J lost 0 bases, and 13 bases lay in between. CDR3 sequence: CASSLPPGISGNTIYF. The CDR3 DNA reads TGTGCCAGCAGCCTACCACCGGGAATCTCTGGAAACACCATATATTTT.

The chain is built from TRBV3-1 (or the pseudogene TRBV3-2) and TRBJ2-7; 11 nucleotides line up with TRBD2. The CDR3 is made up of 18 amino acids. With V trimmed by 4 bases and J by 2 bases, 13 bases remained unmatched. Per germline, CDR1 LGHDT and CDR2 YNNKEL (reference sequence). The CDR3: CASSRAASGRWTPYEQYF. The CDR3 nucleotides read TGTGCCAGCAGCCGTGCGGCTAGCGGGAGGTGGACCCCCTACGAGCAGTACTTC.

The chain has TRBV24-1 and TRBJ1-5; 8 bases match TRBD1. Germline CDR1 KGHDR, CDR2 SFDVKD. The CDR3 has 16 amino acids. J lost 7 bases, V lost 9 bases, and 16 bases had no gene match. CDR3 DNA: TGTGCCACCTTAGTAACCCAGGGGGCGACGTTACAGCCCCAGCATTTT. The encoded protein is CATLVTQGATLQPQHF.

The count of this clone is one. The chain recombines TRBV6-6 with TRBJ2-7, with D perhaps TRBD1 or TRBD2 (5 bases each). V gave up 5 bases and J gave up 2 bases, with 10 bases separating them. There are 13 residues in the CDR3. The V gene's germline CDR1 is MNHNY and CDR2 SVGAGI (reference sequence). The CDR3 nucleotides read TGTGCCAGCAGTACTAGACAGCCCTACGAGCAGTACTTC. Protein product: CASSTRQPYEQYF.

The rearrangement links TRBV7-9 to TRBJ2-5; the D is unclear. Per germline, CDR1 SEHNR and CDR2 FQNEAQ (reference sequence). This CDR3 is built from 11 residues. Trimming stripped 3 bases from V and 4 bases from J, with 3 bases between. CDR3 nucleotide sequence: TGTGCCAGCAGCTTTACAGAGACCCAGTACTTC. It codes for CASSFTETQYF.

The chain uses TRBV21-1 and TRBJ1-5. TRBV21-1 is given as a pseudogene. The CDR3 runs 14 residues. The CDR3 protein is CASSKGTGGKPQHF. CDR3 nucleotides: TGTGCCAGCAGCAAAGGCACGGGAGGTAAGCCCCAGCATTTT.

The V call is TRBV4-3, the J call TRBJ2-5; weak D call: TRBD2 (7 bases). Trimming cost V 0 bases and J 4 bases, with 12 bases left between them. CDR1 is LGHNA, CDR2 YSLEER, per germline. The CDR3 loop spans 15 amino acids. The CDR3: CASSQDQGGVETQYF. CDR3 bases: TGCGCCAGCAGCCAAGATCAAGGGGGGGTAGAGACCCAGTACTTC.